This T cell receptor beta chain was observed in a study of siplizumab effects on memory and regulatory T cells. As regards this clone: The target antigen is unknown.

Study-wide points: Proliferating siplizumab-cultured Tregs lacked confirmed suppressive function.

CDR1 is MGHRA, CDR2 YSYEKL, per germline. CDR3 length: 14 residues. V lost 0 bases and J lost 5, with 10 bases in between. Here immunoSEQ multiplex PCR was the method, and the copy in TCRdb shows in-frame clones only, minus some. This sample yields about 120,000 clones, of which around 94% are seen a single time; roughly 1.5% belongs to the top ten. Sequencing input: non-Treg CD4+ T cells sorted from blood. The sequence came from a human donor in good health. The J gene is TRBJ1-2, the V gene TRBV4-1, with TRBD1 as a possible D gene (5 bases). The CDR3 protein is CASSQDGGFYGYTF. The CDR3 DNA reads TGCGCCAGCAGCCAAGACGGGGGGTTTTATGGCTACACCTTC.